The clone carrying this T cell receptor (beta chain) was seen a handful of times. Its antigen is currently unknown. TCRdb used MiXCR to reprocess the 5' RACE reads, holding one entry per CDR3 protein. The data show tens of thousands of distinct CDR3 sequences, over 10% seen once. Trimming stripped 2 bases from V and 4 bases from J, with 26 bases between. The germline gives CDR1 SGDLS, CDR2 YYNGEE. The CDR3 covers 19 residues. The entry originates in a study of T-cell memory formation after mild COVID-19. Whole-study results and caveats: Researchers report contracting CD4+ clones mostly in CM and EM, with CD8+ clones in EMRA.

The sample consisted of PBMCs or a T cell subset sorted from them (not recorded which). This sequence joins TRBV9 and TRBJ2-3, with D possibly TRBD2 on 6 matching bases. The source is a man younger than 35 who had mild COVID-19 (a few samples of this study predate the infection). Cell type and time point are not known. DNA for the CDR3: TGTGCCAGCAGCGTCCCTACAGCGGAGGACAACGGGAGCCCAGATACGCAGTATTTT. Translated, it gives CASSVPTAEDNGSPDTQYF.